The T cell receptor beta chain under discussion was sequenced for a study of T cell responses to AZD1222 COVID-19 vaccine. Broader study findings: Researchers report vaccine-associated CD4 TCRs spanning spike, with dominance at 160-218 and 743-854. Spike-specific TCR breadth and depth rose after two AZD1222 doses. Every sample of the repertoires postdated the peak T cell response.

Profiled with immunoSEQ multiplex PCR; TCRdb holds only in-frame clones, not every one. The sample lists around 200,000 clones, approximately 91% occurring once. About this clone itself: Its antigen is still unknown.

CDR3 size: 14 residues. The germline V and J ends were trimmed by 5 bases and 1 base, with 9 bases remaining between them. Germline CDR1 reads SGHVS; CDR2 reads FQNEAQ. The gene calls are TRBV7-8 and TRBJ1-3; D gene uncertain. The clonotype originates from an adult in good health. The starting material was peripheral blood, obtained on day 0 of AZD1222 vaccination. DNA for the CDR3: TGTGCCAGCAGCGACCCTAGTTCTGGAAACACCATATATTTT. This encodes CASSDPSSGNTIYF.